A single sample is the source of the 15 T cell receptor beta chains below, sequenced in a study of T cell repertoires in cytomegalovirus infection. TCRdb processed the reads anew with MiXCR; each CDR3 protein has one entry. The sample includes about 900,000 distinct CDR3 sequences, roughly 30% of them seen just once. No cognate antigen is known for these TCRs. The sample was cultured CD8+ T cells from PBMCs, taken from culture after CMV antigen stimulation. These receptors were collected from a human donor in good health (CMV status not recorded). Some clones in this sample may be carry-over from other donors' samples.

A few counts support this clonotype. The chain employs TRBV7-6 and TRBJ2-7, with D tentatively TRBD1 (5 bases). CDR3 size: 15 residues. Germline V gene lookup returns CDR1 SGHVS and CDR2 FNYEAQ. V was clipped by 1 base and J by 4 bases, with 14 bases between them. The CDR3 loop is CASSLGDSARYEQYF. Here the CDR3 DNA reads TGTGCCAGCAGCTTAGGTGACAGCGCCCGATACGAGCAGTACTTC.

The genes are TRBV20-1 and TRBJ2-7; 9 nucleotides line up with TRBD2. CDR3 size: 13 residues. Germline CDR1 and CDR2: DFQATT and SNEGSKA (reference sequence). V lost 5 bases, J lost 2 bases, and 4 bases stayed unmatched. The CDR3 spells CSAFRGGAYEQYV. CDR3 nucleotide sequence: TGCAGTGCTTTCCGCGGGGGGGCCTACGAGCAGTACGTC.

V usage is TRBV9 and J usage is TRBJ1-1; TRBD1 might be the D (5 bases). Germline V gene data show CDR1 as SGDLS and CDR2 as YYNGEE. The CDR3 contains 13 residues. Trimming took 0 bases from V and 5 from J, leaving 8 bases between them. CDR3 loop: CASSVVEGTEAFF. The CDR3 nucleotides read TGTGCCAGCAGCGTAGTAGAGGGGACTGAAGCTTTCTTT.

The rearrangement uses TRBV12-3 or TRBV12-4 and TRBJ2-3; TRBD2 agrees at 8 bases. CDR3 size: 17 residues. J lost 1 base, V lost 4 bases, and 10 bases had no gene match. The CDR3 region has the DNA TGTGCCAGCAGTTCGCACCCGCGGGGGGCCGGCACAGATACGCAGTATTTT. Translated, it gives CASSSHPRGAGTDTQYF.

This clonotype came up a few times. V usage is TRBV7-8 and J usage is TRBJ2-1; D assignment may be TRBD1 or TRBD2 (5 bases each). From germline, CDR1 is SGHVS and CDR2 FQNEAQ. The CDR3 runs to 12 residues. Trimming cost V 5 bases and J 10 bases, with 12 bases left between them. The CDR3 sequence: CASSLRRTEQFF. CDR3 nucleotides: TGTGCCAGCAGCCTAAGGAGGACAGAGCAGTTCTTC.

The V call is TRBV7-6, the J call TRBJ2-3; a weak D match, TRBD1 (6 bases). V was pared by 2 bases and J by 4 bases, with 16 bases between. Germline V CDR1 and CDR2: SGHVS, FNYEAQ. This CDR3 region has 16 residues. CDR3 loop: CASSLMGAGVADTQYF. DNA of the CDR3: TGTGCCAGCAGCTTAATGGGGGCAGGGGTCGCAGATACGCAGTATTTT.

In its sample, this clonotype was seen a few times. At one boundary the junction diverges from the germline segment, which might be a read error. This chain joins TRBV14 and TRBJ2-2; D is possibly TRBD2 (6 bases). CDR3 size: 14 residues. Germline CDR1 SGHDN, CDR2 FVKESK. CDR3 in DNA: TGTGCCAGCAGCCCGCTAGCGACCACCGGTGAGCTGTTTTTT. As protein: CASSPLATTGELFF.

This clonotype was observed a few times. The J gene is TRBJ1-3, the V gene TRBV6-1, with unresolved D. The germline CDR1 and CDR2 sequences are MNHNS and SASEGT. This CDR3 is built from 17 residues. V was shortened by 7 bases and J by 0 bases, with 19 bases between the two germline ends. CDR3 region: CASIPTMGSRSGNTIYF. CDR3 sequence (DNA): TGTGCCAGCATACCAACTATGGGGTCCCGCTCTGGAAACACCATATATTTT.

This clonotype was seen more than once but under ten times. The rearrangement uses TRBV6-6 and TRBJ2-2; TRBD1 is a possible D gene (6 bases). The V gene lost 0 bases and the J gene lost 0 bases, with 8 bases spanning the gap. The CDR3 runs 16 residues. Germline CDR1 and CDR2: MNHNY and SVGAGI (reference sequence). The CDR3 reads CASSYSGGANTGELFF. DNA of the CDR3: TGTGCCAGCAGTTACTCAGGGGGAGCGAACACCGGGGAGCTGTTTTTT.

This clonotype was seen more than once but under ten times. The chain links TRBV12-3 or TRBV12-4 to TRBJ1-3, with D possibly matching TRBD1 (5 bases). V was shortened by 5 bases and J by 5 bases, with 22 bases between the two germline ends. The CDR3 is made up of 17 amino acids. CDR3 in amino acids: CASSVPRDARSRNTIYF. In DNA form, the CDR3 reads TGTGCCAGCAGTGTGCCCCGGGACGCCAGATCCAGAAACACCATATATTTT.

The genes are TRBV11-3 and TRBJ2-3; D might be TRBD1 or TRBD2, each matching 5 bases. CDR3 length equals 14 residues. The V gene's germline CDR1 is SGHNT and CDR2 YENEEA. Trimming took off 2 bases at V and 6 bases at J, with 12 bases between the two ends. CDR3 amino acids: CASSLRRRDDTQYF. CDR3 nucleotides: TGTGCCAGCAGCTTAAGACGTAGGGACGATACGCAGTATTTT.

V and J are TRBV12-5 and TRBJ2-7, with D possibly being TRBD1 (6 bases). Per germline, CDR1 LGHNT and CDR2 FRNRAP. Trimming took 3 bases from V and 7 from J, leaving 22 bases between them. The CDR3 is 16 residues long. The CDR3: CASGFHIIGQNKEQYF. The CDR3 nucleotides read TGTGCTAGTGGTTTCCACATTATCGGACAGAATAAGGAGCAGTACTTC.

The chain uses TRBV7-9 and TRBJ1-1, with a tentative D call TRBD1 (5 bases). With 4 bases removed from V and 6 bases from J, the gap between germline ends came to 21 bases. Germline values: CDR1 SEHNR, CDR2 FQNEAQ (reference sequence). The CDR3 sequence is 16 residues long. The CDR3: CASSSTLGGPRAEAFF. The CDR3 coding sequence is TGTGCCAGCAGCTCCACCCTCGGGGGTCCTAGGGCTGAAGCTTTCTTT.

This clonotype came up a few times. This chain links TRBV6-1 with TRBJ2-7, with 9 bases aligning to TRBD1. The CDR3 runs 15 residues. The germline V gene has CDR1 MNHNS and CDR2 SASEGT. V was clipped by 1 base and J by 5 bases; unmatched bases: 6. In DNA, the CDR3 is TGTGCCAGCAGTGAAGTGGGACAGGGAGGCAACGAGCAGTACGTC. This gives the protein CASSEVGQGGNEQYV.

This clonotype was counted between two and nine times. This chain connects TRBV5-5 to TRBJ1-4, with no clear D. The ends were cut back, 4 bases at V and 6 bases at J, with 13 bases in the middle. Germline CDR1 and CDR2: SGHKS and YYEKEE (reference sequence). This CDR3 region has 14 residues. The DNA for the CDR3 is TGTGCCAGCAGCCTCCGATTAAGGGATGAAAAACTGTTTTTT. Protein: CASSLRLRDEKLFF.